The entry below describes one T cell receptor (beta chain). Its target is not known. The data are from a study of cytomegalovirus exposure and HLA in healthy donors. Study background: Assignment to the Caucasian-associated ancestry cluster applied to about 80% of the approximately 380 genotyped donors. General study results and limits: The later analysis indicated that the majority of CMV-associated TCR beta chains appeared HLA-restricted.

This CDR3 region has 16 residues. V trimming: 2 bases; J trimming: 9 bases; junction bases outside the gene matches: 10. Looked up from germline, CDR1 is MNHEY and CDR2 is SMNVEV (reference sequence). Both 60 Vbeta primers and 13 Jbeta primers went into the PCR. Some clones are missing from TCRdb's copy, which holds only in-frame ones; the method was immunoSEQ multiplex PCR. The data contain approximately 170,000 clones, roughly 79% of them singletons. The specimen sequenced was PBMCs. This receptor was obtained from a man in his forties in good health and CMV-seronegative. The J gene is TRBJ2-4, the V gene TRBV27; TRBD2 aligns across 10 bases. In nucleotides, the CDR3 is TGTGCCAGCAGTTTAGGGCGTCTAGCGGGAGTTGGCATTCAGTACTTC. As protein: CASSLGRLAGVGIQYF.